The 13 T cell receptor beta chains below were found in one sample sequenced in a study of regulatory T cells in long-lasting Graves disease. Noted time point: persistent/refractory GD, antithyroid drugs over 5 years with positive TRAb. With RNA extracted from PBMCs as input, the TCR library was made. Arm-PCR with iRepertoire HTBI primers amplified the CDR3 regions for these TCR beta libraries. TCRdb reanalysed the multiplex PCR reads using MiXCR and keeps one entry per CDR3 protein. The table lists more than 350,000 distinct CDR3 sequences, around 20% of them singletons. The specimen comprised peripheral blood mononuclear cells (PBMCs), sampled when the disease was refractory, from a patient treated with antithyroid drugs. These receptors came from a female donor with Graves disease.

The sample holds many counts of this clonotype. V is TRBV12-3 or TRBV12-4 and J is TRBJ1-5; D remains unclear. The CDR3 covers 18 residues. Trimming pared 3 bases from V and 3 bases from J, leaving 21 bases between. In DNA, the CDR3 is TGTGCCAGCAGTTTCGATGGGAGGGCTAGGCGTCACAATCAGCCCCAGCATTTT. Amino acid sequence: CASSFDGRARRHNQPQHF.

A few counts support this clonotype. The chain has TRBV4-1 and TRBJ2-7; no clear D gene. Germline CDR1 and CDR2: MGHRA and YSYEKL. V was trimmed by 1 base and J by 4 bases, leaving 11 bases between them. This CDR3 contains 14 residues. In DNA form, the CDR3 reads TGCGCCAGCAGCCAAGTTTCTACCGATTACGAGCAGTACTTC. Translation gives CASSQVSTDYEQYF.

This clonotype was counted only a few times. The CDR3 nucleotides are TGTGCCAGCACCGACAGAGGACAGGGGGGAGGTACCTCCTACGAGCAGTACTTC. Its translation: CASTDRGQGGGTSYEQYF. This chain connects TRBV6-1 to TRBJ2-7; 10 positions match TRBD1. With 7 bases clipped from V and 0 bases from J, the junction kept 15 bases outside the gene matches. CDR1 is MNHNS and CDR2 is SASEGT in the germline V gene. The CDR3 is 18 amino acids.

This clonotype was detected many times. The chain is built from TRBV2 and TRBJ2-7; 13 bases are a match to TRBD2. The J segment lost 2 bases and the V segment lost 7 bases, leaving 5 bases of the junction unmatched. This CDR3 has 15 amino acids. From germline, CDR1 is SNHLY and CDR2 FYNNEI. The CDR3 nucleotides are TGTGCCAGCAATTTACTAGCGGGAGGGCCCTACGAGCAGTACTTC. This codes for CASNLLAGGPYEQYF. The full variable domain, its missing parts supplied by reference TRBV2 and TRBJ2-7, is EPEVTQTPSHQVTQMGQEVILRCVPISNHLYFYWYRQILGQKVEFLVSFYNNEISEKSEIFDDQFSVERPDGSNFTLKIRSTKLEDSAMYFCASNLLAGGPYEQYFGPGTRLTVT.

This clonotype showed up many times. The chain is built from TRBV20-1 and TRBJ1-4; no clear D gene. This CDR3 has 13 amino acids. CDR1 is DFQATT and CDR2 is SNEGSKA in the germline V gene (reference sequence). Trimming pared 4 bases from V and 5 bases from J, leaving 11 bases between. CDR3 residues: CSATVSANEKLFF. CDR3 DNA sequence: TGCAGTGCTACCGTAAGCGCGAATGAAAAACTGTTTTTT.

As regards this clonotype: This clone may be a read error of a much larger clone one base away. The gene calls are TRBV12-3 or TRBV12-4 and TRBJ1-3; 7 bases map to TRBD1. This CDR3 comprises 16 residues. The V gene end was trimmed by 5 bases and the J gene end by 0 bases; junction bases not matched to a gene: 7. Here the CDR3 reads CASSRQGESSGNTIYF. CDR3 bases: TGTGCCAGCAGTCGACAGGGCGAATCCTCTGGAAACACCATATATTTT.

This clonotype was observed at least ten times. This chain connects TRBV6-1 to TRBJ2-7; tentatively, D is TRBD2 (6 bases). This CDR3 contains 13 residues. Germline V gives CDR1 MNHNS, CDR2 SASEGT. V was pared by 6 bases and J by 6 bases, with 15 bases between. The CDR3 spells CASRQVGGAEQYF. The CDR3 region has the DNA TGTGCCAGCAGGCAGGTTGGAGGGGCCGAGCAGTACTTC.

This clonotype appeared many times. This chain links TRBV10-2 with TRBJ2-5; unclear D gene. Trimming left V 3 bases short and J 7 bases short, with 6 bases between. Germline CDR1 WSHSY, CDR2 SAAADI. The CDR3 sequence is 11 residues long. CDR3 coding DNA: TGCGCCAGCAGTGATTGGGGGACCCAGTACTTC. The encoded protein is CASSDWGTQYF.

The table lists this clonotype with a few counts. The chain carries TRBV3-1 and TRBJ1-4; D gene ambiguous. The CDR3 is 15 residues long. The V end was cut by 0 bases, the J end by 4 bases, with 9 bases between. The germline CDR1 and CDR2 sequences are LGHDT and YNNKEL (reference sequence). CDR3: CASSQDSQRNEKLFF. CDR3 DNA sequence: TGTGCCAGCAGCCAAGACAGCCAGCGTAATGAAAAACTGTTTTTT. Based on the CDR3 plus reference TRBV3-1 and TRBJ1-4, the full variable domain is DTAVSQTPKYLVTQMGNDKSIKCEQNLGHDTMYWYKQDSKKFLKIMFSYNNKELIINETVPNRFSPKSPDKAHLNLHINSLELGDSAVYFCASSQDSQRNEKLFFGSGTQLSVL.

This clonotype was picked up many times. CDR3 sequence (DNA): TGTGCCAGCAGTCGAGGTACCGCTGAGGGCACTGAAGCTTTCTTT. Translating gives CASSRGTAEGTEAFF. J is TRBJ1-1 and V is TRBV2; no firm D call. Germline assignment: CDR1 SNHLY and CDR2 FYNNEI. This CDR3 is built from 15 residues. V dropped 5 bases and J dropped 4 bases, with 17 bases sitting between them.

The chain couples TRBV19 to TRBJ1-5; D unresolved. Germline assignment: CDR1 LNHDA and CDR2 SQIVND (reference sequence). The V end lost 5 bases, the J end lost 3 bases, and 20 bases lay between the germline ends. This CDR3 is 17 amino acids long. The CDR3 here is CASSPLVRPENNQPQHF. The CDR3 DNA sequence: TGTGCCAGTAGTCCCCTGGTGAGACCCGAAAACAATCAGCCCCAGCATTTT.

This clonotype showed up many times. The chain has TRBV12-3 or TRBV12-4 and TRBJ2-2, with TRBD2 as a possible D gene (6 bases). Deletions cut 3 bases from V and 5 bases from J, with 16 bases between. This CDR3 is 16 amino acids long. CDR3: CASSFIGGVVTGELFF. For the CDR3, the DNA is TGTGCCAGCAGTTTTATCGGGGGAGTAGTTACCGGGGAGCTGTTTTTT.

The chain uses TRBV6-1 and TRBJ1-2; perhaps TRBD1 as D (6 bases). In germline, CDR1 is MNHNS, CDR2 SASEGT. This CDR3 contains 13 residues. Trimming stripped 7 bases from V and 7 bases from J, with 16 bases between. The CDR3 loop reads CASTLTGGLGYTF. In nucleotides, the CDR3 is TGTGCCAGCACCTTAACGGGGGGCCTTGGCTACACCTTC.